What follows describes a single T cell receptor beta chain. Its specific antigen is unknown. Per-base qualities were not stored, and no clone one base away is much larger. This sample was included in a study of T cells in Graves' hyperthyroidism and ophthalmopathy (dated by TCRdb to 2018 to 2020). Looking at the study overall: Peripheral blood samples were taken at the time of initial diagnosis, prior to any treatment. The 90 to 100 discovery patients were randomly split 7:3 into training and test sets. Prospective prediction of ophthalmopathy was tested in an independent validation cohort consisting of roughly 19 hyperthyroidism patients and more than 15 patients who later progressed to ophthalmopathy. After sampling, hyperthyroidism patients received methimazole starting at 30 mg daily, and ophthalmopathy patients received high-dose intravenous methylprednisolone. According to the paper, TCR Vbeta CDR3 sequencing was carried out on 135 peripheral blood samples, which came from 40 to 45 ophthalmopathy, around 75 hyperthyroidism and some 17 progressor patients. In several Graves' hyperthyroidism patients, the study also compared T-cell repertoires from thyroid tissue with T-cell repertoires from blood. To identify distinguishing TCR V-J signatures, a discovery cohort of some 99 patients was used, comprising 43 with Graves' ophthalmopathy and about 59 with stable Graves' hyperthyroidism.

The TCR beta CDR3 regions were amplified from the RNA transcripts. For the first round of RT-PCR on the TCR CDR3, the HTBI primer set was used together with the Qiagen OneStep RT-PCR kit. Libraries were constructed in a second round of multiplex PCR, after which size selection and purification were carried out. Libraries were sequenced paired-end with 100 bp reads on an Illumina HiSeq2000. Processing in the source paper ran as follows. SOAPnuke was used to process the raw data, removing reads that contained adapters or uncalled bases, had a mean Phred below 15, or lacked an exact match to the constant primer or identifier. High-quality paired reads were merged with COPE v1.2.5, and unique nucleotide sequences were defined as clonotypes. MiTCR v1.1 was used to align the clonotypes against IMGT TRBV, TRBD and TRBJ reference segments. Analysis was restricted to V-J combinations with a frequency above 0.0001, which covered roughly 99% of repertoires. The TCS score was defined as F50 (clonal expansion) divided by E x V (chaos), with BLOSUM62-based TCRdist calculated between CDR3 peptides within each V-J. Welch's t-statistics and random forest reduced around 510 V-J features to 13, which were used in a naive Bayes classifier (R e1071). In TCRdb, the public reads were trimmed at Q25 with fastp and aligned with MiXCR, with productive beta chains retained. Each record represents a unique CDR3 protein, reported with the most common genes and DNA among its rows. TCRdb's processing, not the study's, gives the V and J calls here. The sample table holds a few hundred thousand distinct CDR3 sequences, of which approximately 23% were seen once. The top ten constitute about 53% of the sample.

V sheds 0 bases and J sheds 5 bases, leaving 13 bases between their ends. The germline V gene (reference sequence) gives CDR1 as LGHDT and CDR2 as YNNKEL. Taken from cysteine to phenylalanine, the CDR3 has 15 residues. Solely the CDR3 DNA is kept, with 45 bases framed from the first base. Overall study outcomes, separate from this receptor: Ophthalmopathy was separated from stable hyperthyroidism by a 13 V-J signature model, with approximately 85% sensitivity and roughly 84% specificity obtained in cross-validation and 80%/75% obtained in testing. Most expanded thyroid clonotypes (frequency above 0.001) were also detected in blood, suggesting blood repertoires may reflect thyroid immune responses. In validation, the model predicted progression to ophthalmopathy with approximately 70% sensitivity and approximately 74% specificity, a median of roughly seven months before onset. Sample size was not statistically predetermined, and investigators were not blinded to group allocation.

In the ophthalmopathy patients, disease was moderately to severely active, with a Clinical Activity Score of 3 or more, a NOSPECS grade of 4 or more, and a duration of less than 3 months. Any patient with an uncontrolled infection, another autoimmune disease, pregnancy or lactation was excluded. Diagnoses were established on the basis of clinical symptoms, serum thyroxine and TRAb, thyroid ultrasound, and orbital computed tomography. Ficoll-Paque density gradient centrifugation was used to isolate PBMCs from 10 ml of fresh peripheral blood. Total RNA was extracted using Trizol reagent, and RNA quality was assessed on an Agilent 2100 Bioanalyzer.

Material for sequencing was blood. This TCR derives from a woman in her 70s with Graves' ophthalmopathy. The sequence links TRBV3-1 to TRBJ1-1; no D gene is confidently identified. The sequenced DNA: TGTGCCAGCAGCCAAGAAAGCCAGAGCAAGACTGAAGCTTTCTTT. This is translated as CASSQESQSKTEAFF.